The 11 T cell receptor beta chains in this list originate from one sample, sequenced in a study of T cell changes during pregnancy in multiple sclerosis. TCRdb keeps only in-frame clones here, not all; method: immunoSEQ multiplex PCR. Of approximately 29,000 clones listed, about 91% are singletons. Material: CD4+ T cells from peripheral blood mononuclear cells, obtained in the second trimester of pregnancy. The receptors originated from a female donor with multiple sclerosis, enrolled in a pregnancy study.

The chain links TRBV7-3 to TRBJ1-5; 9 bases line up with TRBD1. Germline CDR1 reads SGHTA; CDR2 reads FQGTGA. The CDR3 consists of 15 residues. V lost 4 bases to trimming and J lost 3 bases; unmatched junction nucleotides: 4. The CDR3 DNA sequence: TGTGCCAGCAGCTCCACAGGGGGCAACAATCAGCCCCAGCATTTT. This encodes CASSSTGGNNQPQHF.

The genes are TRBV25-1 and TRBJ1-3; 7 bases fit TRBD1. Germline assignment: CDR1 MGHDK and CDR2 SYGVNS. V was pared by 3 bases and J by 0 bases, with 2 bases of the junction left unmatched. This CDR3 has 15 amino acids. The chain's CDR3 is CASSEGQTSGNTIYF. In DNA form, the CDR3 reads TGTGCCAGCAGTGAGGGACAGACCTCTGGAAACACCATATATTTT. Complete variable domain (other parts from reference TRBV25-1 and TRBJ1-3): EADIYQTPRYLVIGTGKKITLECSQTMGHDKMYWYQQDPGMELHLIHYSYGVNSTEKGDLSSESTVSRIRTEHFPLTLESARPSHTSQYLCASSEGQTSGNTIYFGEGSWLTVV.

The chain joins TRBV30 to TRBJ1-6, with D tentatively TRBD1 (6 bases). The germline V and J ends were trimmed by 3 bases and 9 bases, with 18 bases remaining between them. This CDR3 comprises 15 residues. Germline V gene sequence: CDR1 GTSNPN, CDR2 SVGIG (reference sequence). CDR3 coding DNA: TGTGCCTGGAGGGGTTTTCAGGGGAAGGTTTCACCCCTCCACTTT. Its protein is CAWRGFQGKVSPLHF.

This chain uses TRBV11-2 with TRBJ2-5, with D maybe TRBD2 (6 bases). The CDR3 extends over 14 amino acids. Trimming took off 5 bases at V and 0 bases at J, with 10 bases between the two ends. Germline CDR1 SGHAT, CDR2 FQNNGV. The CDR3 sequence is CASSPGLDQETQYF. DNA for the CDR3: TGTGCCAGCAGCCCGGGACTGGACCAAGAGACCCAGTACTTC.

V usage is TRBV15 and J usage is TRBJ2-2; the D gene is possibly TRBD1 (6 bases). The germline V gene has CDR1 LNHNV and CDR2 YYDKDF (reference sequence). The CDR3 length is 19 residues. The V and J ends lost 0 bases and 3 bases respectively, with 20 bases between them. As DNA, the CDR3 is TGTGCCACCAGCAGAGATGTAGGTCGGTGGGGGCGTGACACCGGGGAGCTGTTTTTT. Protein product: CATSRDVGRWGRDTGELFF.

This clone appeared once. The chain joins TRBV2 to TRBJ1-5, with 9 nucleotides matching TRBD1. This CDR3 has 13 amino acids. V lost 4 bases to trimming and J lost 5 bases; unmatched junction nucleotides: 0. Germline V lookup: CDR1 SNHLY, CDR2 FYNNEI. In DNA, the CDR3 is TGTGCCAGCAGTGGACAGGGGGATCAGCCCCAGCATTTT. Translated: CASSGQGDQPQHF.

The chain is built from TRBV18 and TRBJ2-3; weak D call: TRBD2 (7 bases). Germline V gives CDR1 KGHSH, CDR2 LQKENI. The CDR3 has 14 amino acids. The V gene lost 6 bases and the J gene lost 4 bases, with 14 bases spanning the gap. The CDR3 DNA reads TGTGCCAGCTCGAGGGGGGGCTCAGCAGATACGCAGTATTTT. It translates to CASSRGGSADTQYF. The whole variable domain, remainder taken from reference TRBV18 and TRBJ2-3, is NAGVMQNPRHLVRRRGQEARLRCSPMKGHSHVYWYRQLPEEGLKFMVYLQKENIIDESGMPKERFSAEFPKEGPSILRIQQVVRGDSAAYFCASSRGGSADTQYFGPGTRLTVL.

J is TRBJ1-4 and V is TRBV10-3, with D tentatively TRBD1 (6 bases). Germline V gives CDR1 ENHRY, CDR2 SYGVKD. This CDR3 has 15 amino acids. V dropped 10 bases and J dropped 0 bases, with 15 bases sitting between them. The DNA of the CDR3 is TGTGCCACTACGGACAGATCTCCAACTAATGAAAAACTGTTTTTT. Translation: CATTDRSPTNEKLFF.

The CDR3 coding sequence is TGTGCCAGCAGCTTAGTAGGCCCGGGGGGGGCCTACGAGCAGTACTTC. Translation: CASSLVGPGGAYEQYF. The chain is built from TRBV7-9 and TRBJ2-7, with TRBD2 identical over 8 bases. The V and J ends lost 1 base and 2 bases, in that order; junction bases with no gene match: 7. The CDR3 runs 16 residues. The germline CDR1 and CDR2 sequences are SEHNR and FQNEAQ (reference sequence).

V usage is TRBV28 and J usage is TRBJ1-2, with D hard to call. The V gene lost 4 bases and the J gene lost 8 bases, with 14 bases spanning the gap. Germline CDR1 MDHEN, CDR2 SYDVKM. This CDR3 region has 13 residues. CDR3 nucleotides: TGTGCCAGCAGTTCCTCAGGCTTGCTGGGCTACACCTTC. Translating it yields CASSSSGLLGYTF.

The rearrangement joins TRBV19 to TRBJ1-6, with D uncertain. This CDR3 contains 16 residues. CDR1 is LNHDA and CDR2 is SQIVND in the germline V gene (reference sequence). Trimming pared 4 bases from V and 10 bases from J, leaving 20 bases between. The chain's CDR3 is CASSTGFSLLGSPLHF. In DNA, the CDR3 is TGTGCCAGTAGTACCGGATTTAGCCTATTAGGATCACCCCTCCACTTT.